A selection of T cell receptor beta chains follows, all from one sample in a study of cytomegalovirus exposure and HLA in healthy donors. Some clones are missing from TCRdb's copy, which holds only in-frame ones; the method was immunoSEQ multiplex PCR. This table holds some 57,000 clones, roughly 70% found once. The sequencing sample was made of PBMCs. The source is a woman aged 55 to 70 in good health and CMV-seropositive. Both conserved end residues are part of each CDR3. A D gene is named only where the DNA matches it firmly. Rows give clone size only sometimes, using once, few, many, or a class for an expanded clone.

V: TRBV7-3
size: NA
J: TRBJ2-5
D: NA
CDR3: CASSLTGTHQETQYF
DNA: TGTGCCAGCAGCTTAACCGGGACACACCAAGAGACCCAGTACTTC

V: TRBV6-1
size: few
J: TRBJ1-6
D: NA
CDR3: CAISARDTDSPLHF
DNA: TGTGCCATCAGTGCTCGGGACACGGATTCACCCCTCCACTTT

V: TRBV7-9
size: NA
J: TRBJ1-6
D: NA
CDR3: CASSLADNSPLHF
DNA: TGTGCCAGCAGCTTGGCGGATAATTCACCCCTCCACTTT

V: TRBV10-3
size: NA
J: TRBJ1-3
D: NA
CDR3: CAISESGQDGNTIYF
DNA: TGTGCCATCAGTGAGTCGGGGCAGGACGGAAACACCATATATTTT

V: TRBV7-6
size: NA
J: TRBJ2-1
D: NA
CDR3: CASSLGPGSNEQFF
DNA: TGTGCCAGCAGCTTAGGCCCGGGGTCGAATGAGCAGTTCTTC

V: TRBV18
size: NA
J: TRBJ1-3
D: NA
CDR3: CASSPGQNTIYF
DNA: TGTGCCAGCTCACCGGGACAAAACACCATATATTTT

V: TRBV9
size: few
J: TRBJ1-4
D: NA
CDR3: CASSVEPTNEKLFF
DNA: TGTGCCAGCAGCGTAGAGCCGACTAATGAAAAACTGTTTTTT

V: TRBV27
size: NA
J: TRBJ2-5
D: NA
CDR3: CASSLRGETQYF
DNA: TGTGCCAGCAGTTTACGGGGAGAGACCCAGTACTTC

V: TRBV7-2
size: once
J: TRBJ2-7
D: TRBD1
CDR3: CASSRDRAYEQYF
DNA: TGTGCCAGCAGCCGGGACAGGGCCTACGAGCAGTACTTC

V: TRBV7-9
size: NA
J: TRBJ1-2
D: NA
CDR3: CASSFQGEMGYGYTF
DNA: TGTGCCAGCAGCTTTCAAGGGGAAATGGGCTATGGCTACACCTTC

V: TRBV29-1
size: NA
J: TRBJ1-2
D: NA
CDR3: CSAGDADGYGYTF
DNA: TGCAGCGCGGGGGATGCGGACGGCTATGGCTACACCTTC

V: TRBV7-9
size: NA
J: TRBJ2-5
D: TRBD2
CDR3: CASSVRGGQETQYF
DNA: TGTGCCAGCAGCGTGCGGGGGGGGCAAGAGACCCAGTACTTC

V: TRBV20-1
size: NA
J: TRBJ1-2
D: TRBD1
CDR3: CSAGQSYGYTF
DNA: TGCAGTGCGGGACAGTCCTATGGCTACACCTTC

V: TRBV5-1
size: NA
J: TRBJ2-5
D: NA
CDR3: CASSLEGGETQYF
DNA: TGCGCCAGCAGCTTGGAGGGAGGAGAGACCCAGTACTTC

V: TRBV6-5
size: NA
J: TRBJ1-6
D: TRBD1
CDR3: CASRRTGGADSPLHF
DNA: TGTGCCAGCAGGAGGACAGGGGGCGCGGATTCACCCCTCCACTTT

V: TRBV5-4
size: NA
J: TRBJ1-1
D: TRBD1
CDR3: CASSRGGQGRTEAFF
DNA: TGTGCCAGCAGCCGGGGGGGACAGGGTCGTACTGAAGCTTTCTTT

V: TRBV27
size: NA
J: TRBJ1-1
D: NA
CDR3: CASSLISRGWDTEAFF
DNA: TGTGCCAGCAGTTTAATTTCGCGGGGGTGGGACACTGAAGCTTTCTTT

V: TRBV7-9
size: NA
J: TRBJ1-4
D: NA
CDR3: CSSSLAPDRRNEKLFF
DNA: TGTTCCAGCAGCTTAGCCCCTGACAGGAGAAATGAAAAACTGTTTTTT

V: TRBV18
size: few
J: TRBJ1-4
D: NA
CDR3: CASSPRPGVGEKLFF
DNA: TGTGCCAGCTCACCAAGGCCGGGGGTCGGTGAAAAACTGTTTTTT

V: TRBV2
size: few
J: TRBJ1-2
D: TRBD1
CDR3: CASRGQGKTNYGYTF
DNA: TGTGCCAGCAGGGGACAGGGGAAAACTAACTATGGCTACACCTTC

V: TRBV5-6
size: NA
J: TRBJ1-1
D: NA
CDR3: CASRRWSDTEAFF
DNA: TGTGCCAGCAGGCGGTGGTCGGACACTGAAGCTTTCTTT

V: TRBV10-3
size: NA
J: TRBJ2-1
D: TRBD2
CDR3: CAISESLNSIGTRNEQFF
DNA: TGTGCCATCAGTGAGTCACTAAATTCTATTGGGACTAGGAATGAGCAGTTCTTC

V: TRBV27
size: NA
J: TRBJ2-3
D: TRBD2
CDR3: CASSSRSGGRTDTQYF
DNA: TGTGCCAGCAGTTCCCGAAGCGGGGGGCGCACAGATACGCAGTATTTT

V: TRBV4-1
size: NA
J: TRBJ1-1
D: TRBD1
CDR3: CASSHGGQGVTEAFF
DNA: TGCGCCAGCAGCCACGGTGGACAGGGGGTCACTGAAGCTTTCTTT

V: TRBV27
size: NA
J: TRBJ2-2
D: TRBD1
CDR3: CASSLFGTVYNTGELFF
DNA: TGTGCCAGCAGTTTATTCGGGACAGTTTACAACACCGGGGAGCTGTTTTTT

V: TRBV4-3
size: NA
J: TRBJ1-1
D: NA
CDR3: CASSHSINTEAFF
DNA: TGCGCCAGCAGCCATAGTATAAACACTGAAGCTTTCTTT

V: TRBV7-8
size: NA
J: TRBJ1-1
D: NA
CDR3: CASSSRVLMNTEAFF
DNA: TGTGCCAGCAGCAGCAGGGTTTTAATGAACACTGAAGCTTTCTTT

V: TRBV7-8
size: NA
J: TRBJ1-1
D: NA
CDR3: CASSLQVMNTEAFF
DNA: TGTGCCAGCAGCCTGCAGGTCATGAACACTGAAGCTTTCTTT

V: TRBV7-9
size: NA
J: TRBJ2-1
D: NA
CDR3: CASSPIGSEQFF
DNA: TGTGCCAGCAGCCCCATAGGGAGTGAGCAGTTCTTC

V: TRBV27
size: NA
J: TRBJ2-3
D: TRBD2
CDR3: CASRPGTSGGMDTQYF
DNA: TGTGCCAGCAGGCCAGGGACTAGCGGGGGTATGGATACGCAGTATTTT